A selection of T cell receptor beta chains follows, all from one sample in a study of blood T cell repertoires in COVID-19. Some clones are missing from TCRdb's copy, which holds only in-frame ones; the method was immunoSEQ multiplex PCR. The sample shows 200,000 or so clones, roughly nine tenths of them seen only once. Material: peripheral blood. The receptor set was obtained from a man aged 65 to 79 with acute or convalescent COVID-19. Each CDR3 is given with its conserved first and last residue. A D gene is named only where the DNA matches it firmly. Clone size is stated in some rows and not others, as once, few, many or a class when expanded.

j_call cdr3_length d_call clone_size v_call cdr3_aa cdr3_nt
TRBJ1-6 15 . . TRBV3-1/TRBV3-2 CASSQSGLNNSPLHF TGTGCCAGCAGCCAATCGGGGTTAAATAATTCACCCCTCCACTTT
TRBJ1-5 15 . . TRBV6-5 CASSQRQGIRQPQHF TGTGCCAGCAGCCAAAGGCAGGGGATTCGTCAGCCCCAGCATTTT
TRBJ1-2 13 . . TRBV19 CASGYRDNYGYTF TGTGCCAGCGGTTACAGGGACAACTATGGCTACACCTTC
TRBJ2-1 16 . . TRBV27 CASSLGFYRESDEQFF TGTGCCAGCAGTTTAGGATTCTACCGGGAGTCGGATGAGCAGTTCTTC
TRBJ1-4 14 TRBD1 . TRBV7-2 CASSSNTGEEKLFF TGTGCCAGCAGCTCTAACACAGGGGAAGAAAAACTGTTTTTT
TRBJ1-5 18 . . TRBV21-1 CASSSRDRGFYSNQPQHF TGTGCCAGCAGCTCCCGGGACAGGGGATTCTATAGCAATCAGCCCCAGCATTTT
TRBJ1-1 14 . . TRBV7-2 CASSSPTGFTEAFF TGTGCCAGCAGCTCACCGACAGGTTTCACTGAAGCTTTCTTT
TRBJ2-1 12 . . TRBV27 CASSSPYNEQFF TGTGCCAGCAGTTCCCCGTACAATGAGCAGTTCTTC
TRBJ1-1 10 . . TRBV20-1 CSAISGEAFF TGCAGTGCTATTAGCGGTGAAGCTTTCTTT
TRBJ1-1 14 TRBD1 . TRBV19 CASSTTGGGTEAFF TGTGCCAGTAGTACTACAGGGGGCGGTACTGAAGCTTTCTTT
TRBJ2-5 14 . once TRBV5-5 CASSLDGERETQYF TGTGCCAGCAGCTTGGACGGTGAGAGGGAGACCCAGTACTTC
TRBJ2-1 14 . . TRBV5-6 CASSLVSGSREQFF TGTGCCAGCAGCTTGGTCTCAGGGTCGCGGGAGCAGTTCTTC
TRBJ2-7 14 TRBD1 . TRBV9 CASSPRTGYYEQYF TGTGCCAGCAGCCCGAGGACAGGATACTACGAGCAGTACTTC
TRBJ1-5 16 . . TRBV19 CASSIWGRGNNQPQHF TGTGCCAGTAGTATCTGGGGCAGGGGCAACAATCAGCCCCAGCATTTT
TRBJ2-1 16 TRBD2 . TRBV4-2 CASSQDLTSGYNEQFF TGTGCCAGCAGCCAAGATCTGACTAGCGGGTACAATGAGCAGTTCTTC
TRBJ2-1 15 TRBD2 . TRBV28 CASGLRSGRALEQFF TGTGCCAGCGGACTTCGAAGCGGGAGGGCCCTTGAGCAGTTCTTC
TRBJ2-5 16 . . TRBV3-1/TRBV3-2 CASSDGTHTYGETQYF TGTGCCAGCAGCGACGGGACACACACTTACGGCGAGACCCAGTACTTC
TRBJ1-1 16 TRBD1 once TRBV6-5 CASSYSRQGGHTEAFF TGTGCCAGCAGTTACTCGAGACAGGGGGGGCACACTGAAGCTTTCTTT
TRBJ2-7 15 . few TRBV21-1 CASSIFGLAAYEQYF TGTGCCAGCAGCATATTTGGACTAGCGGCTTACGAGCAGTACTTC